A selection of T cell receptor beta chains follows, all from one sample in a study of T cell responses to AZD1222 COVID-19 vaccine. The table came from immunoSEQ multiplex PCR; TCRdb's copy has only in-frame clones and leaves some out. Among approximately 91,000 clones, under 95% were seen once, and the ten largest hold 28%. Sequencing used peripheral blood, obtained 28 days after the second AZD1222 dose. Every receptor here comes from an adult who received the AZD1222 COVID-19 vaccine. CDR3s include the opening cysteine and the closing phenylalanine or tryptophan. The D gene is left open where the match is weak. Only part of the rows carry a size: once, few, many, or a class if the clone is expanded.

CASSRYSLSTDTQYF | TGTGCCAGCAGCCGTTACAGTCTTTCGACAGATACGCAGTATTTT | . | TRBV7-9 | . | TRBJ2-3
CSVGKRAFYTDTQYF | TGCAGCGTGGGAAAGCGGGCCTTTTACACAGATACGCAGTATTTT | . | TRBV29-1 | . | TRBJ2-3
CASSSGTGNTIYF | TGCGCCAGCAGCTCGGGAACTGGAAACACCATATATTTT | . | TRBV5-1 | . | TRBJ1-3
CASSDIGLVSPLHF | TGTGCCAGCAGTGATATAGGTTTGGTTTCACCCCTCCACTTT | . | TRBV25-1 | . | TRBJ1-6
CASSQGTGGFGANVLTF | TGTGCCAGCAGCCAAGGTACAGGGGGCTTTGGGGCCAACGTCCTGACTTTC | TRBD1 | TRBV16 | . | TRBJ2-6
CASSFRTGSTDTQYF | TGTGCCAGCAGCTTCCGGACAGGGAGCACAGATACGCAGTATTTT | TRBD1 | TRBV7-2 | . | TRBJ2-3
CASSGGGMNTGELFF | TGTGCCAGCAGCGGTGGGGGAATGAACACCGGGGAGCTGTTTTTT | . | TRBV5-4 | once | TRBJ2-2
CASHQTGRADQPQHF | TGTGCCAGCCACCAGACAGGGCGCGCAGATCAGCCCCAGCATTTT | TRBD1 | TRBV19 | once | TRBJ1-5
CASSRIRSSGNTIYF | TGTGCCAGTAGTAGGATCCGGAGCTCTGGAAACACCATATATTTT | . | TRBV19 | . | TRBJ1-3
CASSKYSVAGYNEQFF | TGTGCCAGCAGCAAATATTCGGTAGCTGGCTACAATGAGCAGTTCTTC | . | TRBV21-1 | once | TRBJ2-1
CAISESVRDPNQPQHF | TGTGCCATCAGTGAATCGGTCAGGGACCCCAATCAGCCCCAGCATTTT | . | TRBV10-3 | . | TRBJ1-5
CASSLTGMAEAFF | TGTGCCAGCTCTCTGACAGGGATGGCTGAAGCTTTCTTT | TRBD1 | TRBV25-1 | few | TRBJ1-1
CASGTTYTGELFF | TGTGCCAGCGGGACAACATACACCGGGGAGCTGTTTTTT | . | TRBV2 | . | TRBJ2-2
CAISDPNRDRGYNEQFF | TGTGCCATCAGTGACCCGAACCGGGACAGGGGATACAATGAGCAGTTCTTC | TRBD1 | TRBV10-3 | once | TRBJ2-1
CASRTSVLWRTDTQYF | TGTGCCAGCAGGACTAGCGTACTCTGGAGGACAGATACGCAGTATTTT | TRBD2 | TRBV27 | once | TRBJ2-3
CASSQGGTGNSYGYTF | TGCGCCAGCAGCCAGGGCGGGACAGGTAACAGCTATGGCTACACCTTC | TRBD1 | TRBV4-1 | . | TRBJ1-2
CASTADRGTSYEQYF | TGTGCCAGCACCGCGGACAGGGGGACTTCCTACGAGCAGTACTTC | TRBD1 | TRBV28 | . | TRBJ2-7
CASSQDTGDQPQHF | TGTGCCAGCAGCCAAGATACAGGGGATCAGCCCCAGCATTTT | TRBD1 | TRBV3-1/TRBV3-2 | . | TRBJ1-5
CASSLGANNEQFF | TGTGCCAGCAGCTTAGGGGCCAACAATGAGCAGTTCTTC | . | TRBV11-3 | . | TRBJ2-1
CASSQVEGGEQYF | TGTGCCAGCAGCCAAGTGGAGGGCGGCGAGCAGTACTTC | . | TRBV3-1/TRBV3-2 | . | TRBJ2-7
CASSYSIERNEQFF | TGTGCCAGCAGTTACTCGATTGAGCGGAATGAGCAGTTCTTC | . | TRBV6-6 | few | TRBJ2-1
CASSLNQGGTQYF | TGTGCCAGCAGCTTAAACCAGGGAGGAACCCAGTACTTC | . | TRBV11-3 | . | TRBJ2-5
CASSVLVGEKQYF | TGTGCCAGCAGTGTCCTGGTCGGGGAGAAGCAGTACTTC | . | TRBV25-1 | few | TRBJ2-7
CASSEGPYGGNQPQHF | TGTGCCAGCAGTGAAGGTCCCTATGGGGGAAATCAGCCCCAGCATTTT | . | TRBV2 | . | TRBJ1-5
CASSIDSNTGELFF | TGTGCCAGCAGCATTGACAGCAACACCGGGGAGCTGTTTTTT | . | TRBV5-4 | few | TRBJ2-2
CASSQDIGRETVQETQYF | TGTGCCAGCAGCCAAGATATTGGGCGGGAGACCGTACAAGAGACCCAGTACTTC | TRBD2 | TRBV3-1/TRBV3-2 | . | TRBJ2-5
CASSSQRGYTF | TGTGCCAGCAGCTCCCAGCGGGGCTACACCTTC | . | TRBV28 | . | TRBJ1-2
CASSRRSETGLVDGTEAFF | TGCGCCAGCAGCCGGAGGAGTGAGACAGGGTTAGTGGATGGGACTGAAGCTTTCTTT | TRBD1 | TRBV4-1 | . | TRBJ1-1
CASSVDGGSYEQYF | TGTGCCAGCAGCGTAGACGGGGGGTCCTACGAGCAGTACTTC | TRBD2 | TRBV9 | . | TRBJ2-7
CASSITTGGDGYTF | TGCGCCAGCAGCATCACCACAGGGGGCGACGGCTACACCTTC | TRBD1 | TRBV5-1 | . | TRBJ1-2
CATKKESSYEQYF | TGTGCCACCAAAAAAGAGAGCTCCTACGAGCAGTACTTC | . | TRBV10-3 | once | TRBJ2-7
CASSFGTGGWTEAFF | TGTGCCAGCAGCTTCGGGACAGGGGGTTGGACTGAAGCTTTCTTT | TRBD1 | TRBV5-4 | . | TRBJ1-1
CASSQRLSGSSYEQYF | TGCGCCAGCAGTCAGAGACTCAGCGGGAGCTCCTACGAGCAGTACTTC | TRBD2 | TRBV23-1 | . | TRBJ2-7
CAISAQMSSYNSPLHF | TGTGCCATCAGTGCACAGATGAGCTCCTATAATTCACCCCTCCACTTT | . | TRBV10-3 | . | TRBJ1-6
CASSPPGLVNGELFF | TGTGCCAGCAGTCCCCCGGGACTAGTCAACGGGGAGCTGTTTTTT | TRBD2 | TRBV6-5 | . | TRBJ2-2
CASSPPGLSPETQYF | TGTGCCAGCTCACCACCGGGGCTGAGCCCAGAGACCCAGTACTTC | . | TRBV18 | . | TRBJ2-5
CASSQGPAEKLFF | TGTGCCAGCAGCCAGGGGCCGGCTGAAAAACTGTTTTTT | . | TRBV3-1/TRBV3-2 | . | TRBJ1-4
CASSYSGSETQYF | TGTGCCAGCAGTTATAGCGGGAGTGAGACCCAGTACTTC | TRBD2 | TRBV12-3/TRBV12-4 | . | TRBJ2-5
CSVEEGQGGLREQYF | TGCAGCGTTGAGGAGGGACAGGGGGGTCTGCGCGAGCAGTACTTC | TRBD1 | TRBV29-1 | . | TRBJ2-7
CASSPRGRTEAFF | TGTGCCAGCTCACCTAGGGGAAGGACTGAAGCTTTCTTT | . | TRBV18 | . | TRBJ1-1
CASSSSQGAAQPQHF | TGTGCCAGCAGCTCCTCACAGGGGGCTGCTCAGCCCCAGCATTTT | TRBD1 | TRBV5-8 | . | TRBJ1-5
CASSANRGSNQPQHF | TGCGCCAGCAGCGCAAACAGGGGTAGCAATCAGCCCCAGCATTTT | TRBD1 | TRBV4-1 | once | TRBJ1-5
CASSGEETSGRISDTQYF | TGTGCCAGCAGCGGAGAAGAGACTAGCGGGAGAATCTCAGATACGCAGTATTTT | TRBD2 | TRBV9 | . | TRBJ2-3
CASSPGQDHYEQYF | TGTGCCAGCAGTCCTGGACAGGACCACTACGAGCAGTACTTC | TRBD1 | TRBV28 | once | TRBJ2-7
CSVSAGTGGNYGYTF | TGCAGCGTTTCAGCCGGGACAGGGGGGAACTATGGCTACACCTTC | TRBD1 | TRBV29-1 | . | TRBJ1-2
CASTLEASSSYNSPLHF | TGTGCCAGCACTCTGGAGGCCAGTAGCTCCTATAATTCACCCCTCCACTTT | . | TRBV2 | . | TRBJ1-6
CAIPAPVRTGANVLTF | TGTGCCATCCCAGCACCGGTGAGGACTGGGGCCAACGTCCTGACTTTC | . | TRBV10-3 | . | TRBJ2-6
CASSLFAGISSYNEQFF | TGTGCCAGCAGTTTATTCGCCGGGATTAGCTCCTACAATGAGCAGTTCTTC | . | TRBV27 | . | TRBJ2-1
CASLEGQGYEQYF | TGTGCCAGCCTGGAAGGACAGGGGTACGAGCAGTACTTC | TRBD1 | TRBV28 | . | TRBJ2-7
CASSVREGYNEQFF | TGTGCCAGCAGCGTCCGGGAAGGGTACAATGAGCAGTTCTTC | . | TRBV7-9 | . | TRBJ2-1